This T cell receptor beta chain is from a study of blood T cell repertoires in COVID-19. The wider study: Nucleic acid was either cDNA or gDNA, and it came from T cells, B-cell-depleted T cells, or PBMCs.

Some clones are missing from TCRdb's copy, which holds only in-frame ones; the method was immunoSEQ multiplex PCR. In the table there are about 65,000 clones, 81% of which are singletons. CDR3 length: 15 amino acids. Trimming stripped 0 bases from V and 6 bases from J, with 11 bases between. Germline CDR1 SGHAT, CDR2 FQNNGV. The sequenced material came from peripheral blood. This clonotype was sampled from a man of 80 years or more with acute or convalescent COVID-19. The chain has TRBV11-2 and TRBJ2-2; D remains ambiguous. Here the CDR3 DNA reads TGTGCCAGCAGCTTAGATCTAGGCACGCCCGGGGAGCTGTTTTTT. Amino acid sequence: CASSLDLGTPGELFF.